What follows are 3 T cell receptor beta chains derived from one specimen sequenced in a study of T cell clonality in common variable immunodeficiency. Produced via immunoSEQ multiplex PCR; TCRdb's table is partial and in-frame only. Altogether fewer than 75,000 clones were found in the sample, and no singletons occur. Sequenced input: peripheral blood mononuclear cells. The receptors originated from a person between 18 and 75 years old in good health.

In this sample, this clone turned up many times. The read gets to within 3 residues of the CDR3 end, and the germline J gene fills in the rest. The chain has TRBV30 and TRBJ1-5; weak D call: TRBD1 (5 bases). The CDR3 extends over 13 amino acids. Between the trimmed V and J ends, which lost 5 bases and 5 bases, there was a span of 13 bases. CDR1 and CDR2 (germline): GTSNPN, SVGIG (reference sequence). CDR3 DNA, as far as it was read: TGTGCCTGGGCGCCGGGACTAGATCAGCCC. The encoded protein is CAWAPGLDQP. The whole CDR3 region reads CAWAPGLDQPQHF.

This clone was seen a few times. The read falls 3 residues short of the CDR3 end, and the missing part is taken from the germline J gene. The chain joins TRBV11-3 to TRBJ2-1, with 8 nucleotides matching TRBD1. Germline V CDR1 and CDR2: SGHNT, YENEEA. This CDR3 is built from 15 residues. The V segment lost 1 base and the J segment 7 bases; nucleotides outside the gene matches: 6. The CDR3 sequence: CASSLAGGSRNEQFF. The sequenced CDR3 bases are TGTGCCAGCAGCTTAGCAGGGGGCTCGAGGAATGAG.

This clone was observed many times. The read ends 3 residues before the CDR3 terminus; that terminus is restored from the germline J gene. V is TRBV29-1 and J is TRBJ1-4, with D hard to call. Trimming pared 7 bases from V and 3 bases from J, leaving 15 bases between. The CDR3 has 14 residues. Germline CDR1 and CDR2: SQVTM and ANQGSEA. CDR3 DNA (partial): TGCAGCGGACGCGGGGTTGTGGCTAATGAAAAA. Protein product: CSGRGVVANEK. The full CDR3 is CSGRGVVANEKLFF.